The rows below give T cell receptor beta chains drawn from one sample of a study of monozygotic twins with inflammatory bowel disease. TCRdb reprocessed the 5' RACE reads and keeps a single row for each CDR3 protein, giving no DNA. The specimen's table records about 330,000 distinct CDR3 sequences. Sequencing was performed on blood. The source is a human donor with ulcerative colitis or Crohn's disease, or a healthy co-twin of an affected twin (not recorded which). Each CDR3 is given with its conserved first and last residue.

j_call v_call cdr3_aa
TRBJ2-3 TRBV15 CATSRGSGTQYF
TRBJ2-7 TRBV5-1 CASSFSTVTYEQYF
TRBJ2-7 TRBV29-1 CSVDLVGSSYEQYF
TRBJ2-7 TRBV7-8 CASSSGLAGASYEQYF
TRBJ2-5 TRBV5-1 CASSSGTSGKETQYF
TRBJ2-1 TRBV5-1 CASYETGNRAEQFF
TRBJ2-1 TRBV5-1 CASSLGTDRSYNEQFF
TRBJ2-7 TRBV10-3 CAISEVSSFYEQYF
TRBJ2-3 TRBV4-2 CASSRGTSGSGDTQYF
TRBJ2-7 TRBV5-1 CASRPRLADFYEQYF
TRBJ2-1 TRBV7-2 CASSRLTSGGNEQFF
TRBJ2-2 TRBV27 CASSLSVIRDSTGELFF
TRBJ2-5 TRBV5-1 CASSHGWGQVQQETQYF
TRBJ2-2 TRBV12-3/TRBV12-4 CASRDQITGELFF
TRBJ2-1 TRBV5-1 CASSFMAIPYDEQFF
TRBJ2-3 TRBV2 CASRTSITDTQYF
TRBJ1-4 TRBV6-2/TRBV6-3 CASGAHQGRKEEKLFF
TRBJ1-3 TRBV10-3 CATQIGGPSSGNTIYF
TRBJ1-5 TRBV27 CASSSQGQAGQPQHF
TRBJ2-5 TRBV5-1 CASSLGVSQETQYF
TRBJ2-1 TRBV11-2 CASSLDQAGIYNEQFF
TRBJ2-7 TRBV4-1 CASSFSSEGYEQYF
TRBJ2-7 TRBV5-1 CASSHVGVRGKDEQYF
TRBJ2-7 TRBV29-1 CSVEDRIAGEYEQYF
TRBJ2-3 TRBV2 CASSEIRGLGGGAQYF
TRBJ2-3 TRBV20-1 CSATSGGTYTQYF
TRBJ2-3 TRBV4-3 CASSQDKAGALPTDTQYF
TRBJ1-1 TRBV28 CASSLRGLEAFF
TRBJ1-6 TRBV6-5 CASSSSRNNAGGSPLHF
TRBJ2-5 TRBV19 CASSSDRKTQYF
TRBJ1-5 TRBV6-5 CASSDSIFQPQHF
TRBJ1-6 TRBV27 CASSPQGFGSYNSPLHF
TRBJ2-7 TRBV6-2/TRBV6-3 CASSPQGAEQYF
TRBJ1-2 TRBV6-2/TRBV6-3 CVSRPGGAYGYTF
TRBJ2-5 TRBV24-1 CATSDLRDRETETQYF
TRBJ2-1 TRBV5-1 CASSSYPYNEQFF
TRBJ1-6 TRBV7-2 CASSFRDRANSPLHF
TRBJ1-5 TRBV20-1 CSVRAQGNIGNQPQHF
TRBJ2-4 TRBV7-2 CASSPGQINIQYF
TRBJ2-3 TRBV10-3 CATNSITGTSFTDTQYF
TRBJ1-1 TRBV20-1 CSATLGDTEAFF
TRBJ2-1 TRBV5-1 CASSSEGAPYNEQFF
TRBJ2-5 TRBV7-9 CASSPQGGETQETQYF
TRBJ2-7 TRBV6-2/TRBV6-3 CASSYSNGEYYEQYF
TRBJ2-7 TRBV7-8 CTSSLATGGYEQYF
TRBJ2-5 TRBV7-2 CASSLVQGGFLETQYF
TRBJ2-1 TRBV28 CASSFLGKGSYNEQFF
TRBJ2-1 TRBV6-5 CASSSGFSGRVNEQFF
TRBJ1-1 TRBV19 CASVRAPGTGILGTEAFF
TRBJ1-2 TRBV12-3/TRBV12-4 CASSFRLGSPSYTF
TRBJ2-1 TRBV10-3 CAITGTGKNSYNEQFF